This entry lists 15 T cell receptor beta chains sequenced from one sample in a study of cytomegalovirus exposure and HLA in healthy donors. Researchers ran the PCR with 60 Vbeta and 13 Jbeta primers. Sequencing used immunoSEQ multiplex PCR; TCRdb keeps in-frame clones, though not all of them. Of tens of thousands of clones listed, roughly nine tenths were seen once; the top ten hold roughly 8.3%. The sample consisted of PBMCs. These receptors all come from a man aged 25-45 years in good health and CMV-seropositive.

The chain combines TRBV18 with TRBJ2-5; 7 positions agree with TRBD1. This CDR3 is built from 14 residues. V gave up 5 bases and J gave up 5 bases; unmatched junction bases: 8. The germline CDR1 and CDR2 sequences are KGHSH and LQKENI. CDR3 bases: TGTGCCAGCTCAGACAGGGATGAAGGGGAGACCCAGTACTTC. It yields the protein CASSDRDEGETQYF.

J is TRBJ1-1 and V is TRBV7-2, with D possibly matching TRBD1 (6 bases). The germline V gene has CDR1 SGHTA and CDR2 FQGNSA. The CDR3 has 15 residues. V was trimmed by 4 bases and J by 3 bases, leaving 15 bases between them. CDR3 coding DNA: TGTGCCAGCAGCTGGAACAGGGAGGGGGACACTGAAGCTTTCTTT. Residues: CASSWNREGDTEAFF. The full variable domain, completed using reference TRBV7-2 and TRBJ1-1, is GAGVSQSPSNKVTEKGKDVELRCDPISGHTALYWYRQSLGQGLEFLIYFQGNSAPDKSGLPSDRFSAERTGGSVSTLTIQRTQQEDSAVYLCASSWNREGDTEAFFGQGTRLTVV.

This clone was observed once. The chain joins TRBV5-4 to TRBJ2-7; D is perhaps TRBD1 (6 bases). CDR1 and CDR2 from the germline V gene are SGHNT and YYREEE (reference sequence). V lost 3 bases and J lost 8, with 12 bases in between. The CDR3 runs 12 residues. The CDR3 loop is CASSSSGAKQYF. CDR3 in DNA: TGTGCCAGCAGCTCCTCAGGGGCCAAGCAGTACTTC.

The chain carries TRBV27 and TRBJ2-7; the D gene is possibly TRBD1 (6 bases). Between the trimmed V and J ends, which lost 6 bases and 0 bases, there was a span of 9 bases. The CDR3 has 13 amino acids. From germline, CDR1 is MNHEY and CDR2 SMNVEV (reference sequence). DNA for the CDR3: TGTGCCAGCAGGGGACATTCCTCCTACGAGCAGTACTTC. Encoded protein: CASRGHSSYEQYF.

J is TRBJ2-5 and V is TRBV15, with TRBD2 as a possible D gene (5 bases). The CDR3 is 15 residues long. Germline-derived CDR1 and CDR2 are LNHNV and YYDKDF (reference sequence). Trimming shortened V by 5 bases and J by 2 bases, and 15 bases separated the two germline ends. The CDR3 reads CATSSPGLGQETQYF. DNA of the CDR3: TGTGCCACCAGCTCACCCGGACTTGGACAAGAGACCCAGTACTTC. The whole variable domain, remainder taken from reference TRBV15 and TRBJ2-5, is DAMVIQNPRYQVTQFGKPVTLSCSQTLNHNVMYWYQQKSSQAPKLLFHYYDKDFNNEADTPDNFQSRRPNTSFCFLDIRSPGLGDTAMYLCATSSPGLGQETQYFGPGTRLLVL.

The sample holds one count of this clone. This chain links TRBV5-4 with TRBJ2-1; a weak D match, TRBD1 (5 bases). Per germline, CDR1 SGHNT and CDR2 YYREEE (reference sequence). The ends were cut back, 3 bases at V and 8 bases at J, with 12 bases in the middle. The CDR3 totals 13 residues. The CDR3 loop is CASSSYRSDEQFF. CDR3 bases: TGTGCCAGCAGCTCTTACAGGTCAGATGAGCAGTTCTTC.

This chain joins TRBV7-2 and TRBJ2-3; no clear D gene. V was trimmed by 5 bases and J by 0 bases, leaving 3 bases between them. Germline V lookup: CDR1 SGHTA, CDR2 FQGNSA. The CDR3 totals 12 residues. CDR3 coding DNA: TGTGCCAGCAGCATAAGCACAGATACGCAGTATTTT. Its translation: CASSISTDTQYF.

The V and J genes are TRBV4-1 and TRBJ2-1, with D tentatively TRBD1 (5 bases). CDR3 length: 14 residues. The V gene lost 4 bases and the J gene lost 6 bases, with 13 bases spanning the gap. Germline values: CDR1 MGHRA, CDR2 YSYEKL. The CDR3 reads CASSLPGASNEQFF. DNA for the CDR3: TGCGCCAGCAGCCTCCCTGGGGCTAGCAATGAGCAGTTCTTC.

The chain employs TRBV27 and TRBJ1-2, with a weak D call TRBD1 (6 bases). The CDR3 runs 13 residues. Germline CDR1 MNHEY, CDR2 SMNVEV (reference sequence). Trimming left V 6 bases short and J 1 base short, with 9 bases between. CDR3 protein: CASSRGGNYGYTF. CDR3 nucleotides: TGTGCCAGCAGCCGAGGGGGTAACTATGGCTACACCTTC.

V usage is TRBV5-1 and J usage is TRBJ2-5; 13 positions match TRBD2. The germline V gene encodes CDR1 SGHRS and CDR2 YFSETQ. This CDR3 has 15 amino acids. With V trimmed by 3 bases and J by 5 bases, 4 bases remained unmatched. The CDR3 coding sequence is TGCGCCAGCAGCTCACTAGCGGGAGGGGACGAGACCCAGTACTTC. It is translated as CASSSLAGGDETQYF.

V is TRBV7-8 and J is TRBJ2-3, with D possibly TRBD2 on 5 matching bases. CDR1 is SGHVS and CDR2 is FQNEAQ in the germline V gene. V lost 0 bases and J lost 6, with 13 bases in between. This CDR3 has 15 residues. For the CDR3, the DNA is TGTGCCAGCAGCTTAGCGGGAGAATATCCTGATACGCAGTATTTT. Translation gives CASSLAGEYPDTQYF.

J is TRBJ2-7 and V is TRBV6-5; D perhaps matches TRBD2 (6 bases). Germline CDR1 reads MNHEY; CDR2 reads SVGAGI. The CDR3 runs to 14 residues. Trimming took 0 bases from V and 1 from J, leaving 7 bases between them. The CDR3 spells CASSYSAGSYEQYF. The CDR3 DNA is TGTGCCAGCAGTTACTCGGCGGGATCCTACGAGCAGTACTTC.

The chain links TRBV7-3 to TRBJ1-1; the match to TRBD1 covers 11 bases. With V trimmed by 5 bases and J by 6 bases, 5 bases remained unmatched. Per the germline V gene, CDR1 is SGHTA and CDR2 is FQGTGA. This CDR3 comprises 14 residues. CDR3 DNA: TGTGCCAGCAGCGCTGGACAGGGGGCCTCTGAAGCTTTCTTT. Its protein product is CASSAGQGASEAFF.

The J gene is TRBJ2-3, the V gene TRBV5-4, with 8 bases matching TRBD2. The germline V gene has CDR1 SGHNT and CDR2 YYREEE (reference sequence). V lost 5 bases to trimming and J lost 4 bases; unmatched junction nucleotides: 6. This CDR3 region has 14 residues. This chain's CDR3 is CASRPGGGPDTQYF. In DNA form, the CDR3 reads TGTGCCAGCAGGCCGGGGGGGGGACCAGATACGCAGTATTTT.

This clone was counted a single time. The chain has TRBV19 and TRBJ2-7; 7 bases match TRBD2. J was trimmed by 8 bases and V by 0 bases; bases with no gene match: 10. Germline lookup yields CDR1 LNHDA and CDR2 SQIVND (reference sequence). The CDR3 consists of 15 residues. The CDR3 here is CASSIDPREVTQQYF. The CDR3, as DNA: TGTGCCAGTAGTATAGATCCTCGGGAGGTTACACAGCAGTACTTC. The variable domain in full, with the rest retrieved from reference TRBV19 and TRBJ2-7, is DGGITQSPKYLFRKEGQNVTLSCEQNLNHDAMYWYRQDPGQGLRLIYYSQIVNDFQKGDIAEGYSVSREKKESFPLTVTSAQKNPTAFYLCASSIDPREVTQQYFGPGTRLTVT.